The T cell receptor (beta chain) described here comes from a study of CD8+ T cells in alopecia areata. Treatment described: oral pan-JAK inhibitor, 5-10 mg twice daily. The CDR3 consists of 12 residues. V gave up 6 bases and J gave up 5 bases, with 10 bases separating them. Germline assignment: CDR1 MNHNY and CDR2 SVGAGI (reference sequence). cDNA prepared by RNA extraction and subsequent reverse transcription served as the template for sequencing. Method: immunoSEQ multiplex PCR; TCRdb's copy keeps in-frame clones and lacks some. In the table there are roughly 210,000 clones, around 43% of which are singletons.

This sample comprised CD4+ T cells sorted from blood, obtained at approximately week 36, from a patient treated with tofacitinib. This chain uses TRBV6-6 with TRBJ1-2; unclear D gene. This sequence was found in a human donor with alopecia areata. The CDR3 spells CASSEQLYGYTF. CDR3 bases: TGTGCCAGCAGCGAGCAGCTGTATGGCTACACCTTC.